This T cell receptor beta chain was captured in a study of blood T cell repertoires in COVID-19. The CDR3 extends over 15 amino acids. Looked up from germline, CDR1 is SGHTS and CDR2 is YDEGEE. Losses at the gene ends were 4 bases for V and 6 bases for J; bases not matched to a gene: 10. The protocol was immunoSEQ multiplex PCR, while the TCRdb copy is restricted to in-frame clones and leaves out a portion. The repertoire consists of 250,000 to 350,000 clones, with 75% to 90% occurring once and the leading ten covering around 3%. The material sequenced was peripheral blood. J is TRBJ1-1 and V is TRBV5-8; 9 nucleotides agree with TRBD1. This TCR was sampled from a woman aged 30 to 39 with active or convalescent COVID-19. This chain's CDR3 is CASSPGQGKGAEAFF. The DNA of the CDR3 is TGTGCCAGCAGCCCGGGACAGGGTAAGGGGGCTGAAGCTTTCTTT.